Following are 28 T cell receptor beta chains from one sample sequenced in a study of identical twins. TCRdb passed the 5' RACE reads through MiXCR, listing each CDR3 protein once. The table has roughly 200,000 distinct CDR3 sequences, 15% to 20% seen once. A further study also used this sample, focusing on T cells expressing NK-cell markers.

Material: CD8+ T cells sorted from blood. Receptors originate from a woman aged 18-35 years in good health.

In the case of this clonotype: At one end, the junction sequence differs from germline, possibly due to a read error. The V call is TRBV29-1, the J call TRBJ1-1; D unresolved. The CDR3 runs 12 residues. Germline V gives CDR1 SQVTM, CDR2 ANQGSEA. The CDR3 region has the DNA TGCAGCGTTGAAGATCTTCTACCGAATGACCTCTTT. Translating it yields CSVEDLLPNDLF.

This clonotype was counted many times. The chain is built from TRBV20-1 and TRBJ2-1; TRBD2 aligns across 9 bases. This CDR3 is built from 14 residues. With 1 base clipped from V and 6 bases from J, the junction kept 4 bases outside the gene matches. The germline V gene encodes CDR1 DFQATT and CDR2 SNEGSKA (reference sequence). Here the CDR3 DNA reads TGCAGTGCTAGAGCTAGCGGGGAGGTCAATGAGCAGTTCTTC. Encoded protein: CSARASGEVNEQFF.

The J gene is TRBJ2-1, the V gene TRBV9, with 7 bases identical to TRBD1. Trimming cost V 2 bases and J 1 base; bases outside gene matches: 9. The CDR3 spans 17 residues. Germline-derived CDR1 and CDR2 are SGDLS and YYNGEE. CDR3 loop: CASSVDSGGMSYNEQFF. CDR3 DNA: TGTGCCAGCAGCGTTGACTCAGGGGGTATGTCCTACAATGAGCAGTTCTTC.

This clonotype was seen more than once but under ten times. This CDR3 reads CASSQELRGRRTDTQYF. Here the CDR3 DNA reads TGTGCCAGCAGCCAAGAATTACGGGGCCGGCGCACAGATACGCAGTATTTT. The chain uses TRBV3-1 and TRBJ2-3, with D possibly being TRBD1 or TRBD2 (5 bases each). This CDR3 spans 17 amino acids. The V gene lost 0 bases and the J gene lost 1 base, with 14 bases spanning the gap. Per germline, CDR1 LGHDT and CDR2 YNNKEL (reference sequence).

V gene TRBV11-2 combines with J gene TRBJ1-1, with D unresolved. Deletions cut 5 bases from V and 8 bases from J, with 12 bases between. The V gene's germline CDR1 is SGHAT and CDR2 FQNNGV. The CDR3 contains 12 residues. CDR3 sequence: CASSPQRAEAFF. CDR3 sequence (DNA): TGTGCCAGCAGCCCCCAGAGGGCGGAAGCTTTCTTT.

This clonotype was observed a handful of times. The gene calls are TRBV7-9 and TRBJ2-3; a possible D gene is TRBD1 (5 bases). Germline CDR1 SEHNR, CDR2 FQNEAQ (reference sequence). V dropped 5 bases and J dropped 1 base, with 13 bases sitting between them. CDR3 length equals 15 residues. The CDR3 here is CASSGADPGTDTQYF. CDR3 DNA: TGTGCCAGCAGCGGGGCCGACCCCGGCACAGATACGCAGTATTTT. Combining the CDR3 with reference TRBV7-9 and TRBJ2-3 gives the whole variable domain DTGVSQNPRHKITKRGQNVTFRCDPISEHNRLYWYRQTLGQGPEFLTYFQNEAQLEKSRLLSDRFSAERPKGSFSTLEIQRTEQGDSAMYLCASSGADPGTDTQYFGPGTRLTVL.

The chain is built from TRBV5-6 and TRBJ2-2; tentative D call: TRBD2 (6 bases). V lost 0 bases and J lost 8, with 11 bases in between. CDR1 and CDR2 from the germline V gene are SGHDT and YYEEEE. The CDR3 is 14 amino acids. The CDR3 sequence is CASSLATSFGELFF. CDR3 coding DNA: TGTGCCAGCAGCTTGGCCACTAGCTTTGGGGAGCTGTTTTTT.

This clonotype has at least ten counts. This chain links TRBV5-1 with TRBJ2-7; 10 nucleotides align to TRBD2. This CDR3 is 14 amino acids long. V lost 1 base and J lost 2; bases outside the gene matches: 0. Germline lookup yields CDR1 SGHRS and CDR2 YFSETQ. CDR3 DNA: TGCGCCAGCAGCTTGCTAGCGGGGGCCTACGAGCAGTACTTC. Encoded protein: CASSLLAGAYEQYF.

The V gene is TRBV12-3 or TRBV12-4, the J gene TRBJ2-1, with 14 positions matching TRBD2. This CDR3 has 13 amino acids. V trimming: 6 bases; J trimming: 15 bases; junction bases outside the gene matches: 7. This chain's CDR3 is CASSGTSGRRVFF. The CDR3 DNA sequence: TGTGCCAGCAGCGGGACTAGCGGGAGACGGGTGTTCTTC.

The chain is built from TRBV12-3 or TRBV12-4 and TRBJ1-2; TRBD1 matches at 8 bases. V was clipped by 7 bases and J by 8 bases; unmatched bases: 9. The CDR3 totals 13 residues. The CDR3 DNA sequence: TGTGCCAGCAACCAACCGGGACAGGCAGGCTACACCTTC. Translated, it gives CASNQPGQAGYTF.

Only a few counts were recorded for this clonotype. The chain recombines TRBV12-3 or TRBV12-4 with TRBJ2-3; TRBD2 is a possible D gene (6 bases). V was shortened by 6 bases and J by 1 base, with 14 bases between the two germline ends. The CDR3 length is 15 residues. The CDR3: CASSKLASGTDTQYF. The CDR3 DNA reads TGTGCCAGCAGCAAACTAGCTAGCGGCACAGATACGCAGTATTTT.

The V and J genes are TRBV5-6 and TRBJ2-5, with 8 positions matching TRBD2. CDR1 SGHDT and CDR2 YYEEEE come from the germline V gene. The CDR3 spans 16 residues. The V gene end was trimmed by 2 bases and the J gene end by 1 base; junction bases not matched to a gene: 7. The CDR3 region has the DNA TGTGCCAGCAGCTTAACCAGGACTAGCCTCCAAGAGACCCAGTACTTC. Encoded protein: CASSLTRTSLQETQYF. The whole variable domain, remainder taken from reference TRBV5-6 and TRBJ2-5, is DAGVTQSPTHLIKTRGQQVTLRCSPKSGHDTVSWYQQALGQGPQFIFQYYEEEERQRGNFPDRFSGHQFPNYSSELNVNALLLGDSALYLCASSLTRTSLQETQYFGPGTRLLVL.

V and J are TRBV20-1 and TRBJ2-7, with a weak D call TRBD2 (6 bases). V lost 5 bases and J 2 bases, leaving 16 bases between the germline ends. There are 14 residues in the CDR3. Germline-derived CDR1 and CDR2 are DFQATT and SNEGSKA (reference sequence). The CDR3 nucleotides are TGCAGTGCTGAGACCCGGGGGAGGACCTACGAGCAGTACTTC. Its translation is CSAETRGRTYEQYF.

This chain joins TRBV25-1 and TRBJ2-4, with D unclear. V was trimmed by 6 bases and J by 1 base, leaving 10 bases between them. The germline gives CDR1 MGHDK, CDR2 SYGVNS. This CDR3 spans 14 amino acids. Written as DNA, the CDR3 is TGTGCCAGCAGGGATATTGGGGCCAAAAACATTCAGTACTTC. Encoded protein: CASRDIGAKNIQYF. Full variable domain (remainder filled in from reference TRBV25-1 and TRBJ2-4): EADIYQTPRYLVIGTGKKITLECSQTMGHDKMYWYQQDPGMELHLIHYSYGVNSTEKGDLSSESTVSRIRTEHFPLTLESARPSHTSQYLCASRDIGAKNIQYFGAGTRLSVL.

Concerning this clonotype: A junction end diverges from the germline sequence, so it may reflect a read error. The rearrangement links TRBV10-2 to TRBJ2-7; 11 bases agree with TRBD2. CDR1 and CDR2 from the germline V gene are WSHSY and SAAADI. The CDR3 runs 15 residues. CDR3 residues: CAMSSGTSGSYEKYF. CDR3 coding DNA: TGCGCCATGAGCTCCGGGACTAGCGGCTCCTACGAGAAGTACTTC.

The chain links TRBV11-3 to TRBJ1-1; possible D gene TRBD1, 6 bases. V lost 5 bases and J lost 2, with 12 bases in between. CDR3 size: 14 residues. Germline loops: CDR1 SGHNT, CDR2 YENEEA. The DNA of the CDR3 is TGTGCCAGCAGCCGCTGGACAGCCAACACTGAAGCTTTCTTT. Residues: CASSRWTANTEAFF.

This chain joins TRBV6-5 and TRBJ2-1, with D possibly being TRBD2 (5 bases). The V end was cut by 2 bases, the J end by 1 base, with 18 bases between. Looked up from germline, CDR1 is MNHEY and CDR2 is SVGAGI. The CDR3 is made up of 18 amino acids. CDR3 DNA sequence: TGTGCCAGCAGTTACCCAAGCGGAGAGCCGGTATCCTACAATGAGCAGTTCTTC. The encoded protein is CASSYPSGEPVSYNEQFF.

The chain's CDR3 is CASRYAIRGGLNEQFF. CDR3 coding DNA: TGTGCCAGCAGATACGCTATACGGGGGGGCCTGAATGAGCAGTTCTTC. The rearrangement links TRBV27 to TRBJ2-1, with 8 bases matching TRBD2. CDR1 is MNHEY, CDR2 SMNVEV, per germline (reference sequence). V was clipped by 6 bases and J by 7 bases; unmatched bases: 14. This CDR3 is built from 16 residues.

CDR3 sequence (DNA): TGTGCCAGCAGCGATCTTTTAGGGCAGTATTCACCCCTCCACTTT. Translating it yields CASSDLLGQYSPLHF. The rearrangement joins TRBV7-8 to TRBJ1-6; unclear D gene. The germline V and J ends were trimmed by 5 bases and 8 bases, with 16 bases remaining between them. Germline V gene lookup returns CDR1 SGHVS and CDR2 FQNEAQ. The CDR3 runs to 15 residues.

This clonotype was seen a few times. This chain uses TRBV20-1 with TRBJ2-7; D not certain. The germline CDR1 and CDR2 sequences are DFQATT and SNEGSKA (reference sequence). The CDR3 covers 12 residues. V dropped 5 bases and J dropped 4 bases, with 12 bases sitting between them. CDR3 sequence reads: CSAPKVGYEQYF. The CDR3 region has the DNA TGCAGTGCTCCAAAAGTCGGGTACGAGCAGTACTTC.

The chain carries TRBV6-5 and TRBJ2-7; D is possibly TRBD1 (5 bases). The CDR3 covers 15 residues. Germline V gives CDR1 MNHEY, CDR2 SVGAGI. V lost 2 bases to trimming and J lost 2 bases, with 13 bases between them. The CDR3 DNA sequence: TGTGCCAGCAGTTACGGGGCCGTAGGGGCCTACGAGCAGTACTTC. Amino acids: CASSYGAVGAYEQYF.

There are a few counts of this clonotype. This chain connects TRBV10-3 to TRBJ1-2; 8 bases match TRBD1. The CDR3 covers 12 residues. V lost 6 bases to trimming and J lost 5 bases; unmatched junction nucleotides: 2. CDR1 is ENHRY and CDR2 is SYGVKD in the germline V gene. The CDR3 DNA sequence: TGTGCCATCAGGGGGACAGGATATGGCTACACCTTC. Translation: CAIRGTGYGYTF.

V gene TRBV19 combines with J gene TRBJ2-2; TRBD1 might be the D (5 bases). From germline, CDR1 is LNHDA and CDR2 SQIVND (reference sequence). The CDR3 is 15 amino acids. V was clipped by 3 bases and J by 5 bases, with 13 bases between them. The CDR3 is CASSIRWGKTGELFF. DNA for the CDR3: TGTGCCAGTAGTATTAGGTGGGGCAAAACCGGGGAGCTGTTTTTT.

The chain recombines TRBV12-3 or TRBV12-4 with TRBJ2-1; TRBD1 matches 8 bases. The CDR3 is 14 residues long. V lost 4 bases to trimming and J lost 7 bases; unmatched junction nucleotides: 6. The CDR3: CASSSGTGLNEQFF. The CDR3 DNA is TGTGCCAGCAGTTCCGGGACAGGCTTAAATGAGCAGTTCTTC.

Only a few counts were recorded for this clonotype. The chain has TRBV6-1 and TRBJ2-5; D unresolved. Looked up from germline, CDR1 is MNHNS and CDR2 is SASEGT. Trimming pared 1 base from V and 3 bases from J, leaving 12 bases between. The CDR3 has 15 residues. In DNA, the CDR3 is TGTGCCAGCAGTGAAGTTGGGCTTCAGGAAGAGACCCAGTACTTC. It codes for CASSEVGLQEETQYF.

This clonotype appeared a few times. Written as DNA, the CDR3 is TGTGCCAGCAGTTTTAACACGGTGGGGGACACCGGGGAGCTGTTTTTT. Translation gives CASSFNTVGDTGELFF. This chain joins TRBV27 and TRBJ2-2; D is possibly TRBD1 or TRBD2 (5 bases each). The CDR3 is made up of 16 amino acids. Trimming removed 3 bases from V and 3 bases from J, with 14 bases in between. The germline V gene encodes CDR1 MNHEY and CDR2 SMNVEV (reference sequence).

The J gene is TRBJ2-7, the V gene TRBV5-1; the D gene is possibly TRBD2 (7 bases). Per germline, CDR1 SGHRS and CDR2 YFSETQ. Trimming removed 2 bases at V and 2 bases at J, with 14 bases between. The length of the CDR3 is 15 residues. CDR3 region: CASSLVGGRAYEQYF. The CDR3 DNA follows: TGCGCCAGCAGCTTAGTCGGGGGGCGTGCCTACGAGCAGTACTTC.

V gene TRBV7-9 combines with J gene TRBJ1-4, with 11 positions matching TRBD1. This CDR3 is 16 amino acids long. V trimming: 3 bases; J trimming: 7 bases; junction bases outside the gene matches: 7. Germline CDR1 and CDR2: SEHNR and FQNEAQ (reference sequence). The CDR3 DNA follows: TGTGCCAGCAGCTTCCACATCGGGACAGGGGGTGAAAAACTGTTTTTT. Its protein is CASSFHIGTGGEKLFF.